A single sample gave rise to the 22 T cell receptor beta chains below, sequenced in a study of neurological immune-mediated disorders. From the 5' RACE reads, TCRdb called clonotypes with MiXCR, one entry per CDR3 protein. The table records tens of thousands of distinct CDR3 sequences, 10% of them present only once. What was sequenced was PBMCs. The receptors derive from a woman aged 25 to 39 with HTLV-1-associated myelopathy (HAM/TSP).

This clonotype has a count of ten or more. The J gene is TRBJ1-4, the V gene TRBV20-1; D uncertain. The CDR3 contains 10 residues. CDR1 and CDR2 from the germline V gene are DFQATT and SNEGSKA (reference sequence). Trimming pared 3 bases from V and 8 bases from J, leaving 4 bases between. The CDR3 DNA reads as TGCAGTGCTAGGCGGGAAAAACTGTTTTTT. Protein: CSARREKLFF.

This clonotype was seen repeatedly, ten times or more. The V call is TRBV5-1, the J call TRBJ1-1; 9 bases agree with TRBD1. The CDR3 totals 12 residues. The trim removed 3 bases at V and 8 bases at J, leaving 2 bases unmatched. Germline V gene data show CDR1 as SGHRS and CDR2 as YFSETQ. The CDR3, as DNA: TGCGCCAGCAGCTGGACAGGGGAAGAAGCTTTCTTT. Translated, it gives CASSWTGEEAFF.

This clonotype came up many times. The rearrangement links TRBV5-1 to TRBJ1-2, with 10 bases matching TRBD1. J was trimmed by 6 bases and V by 4 bases; bases with no gene match: 6. This CDR3 is built from 14 residues. CDR1 is SGHRS and CDR2 is YFSETQ in the germline V gene. CDR3 amino acids: CASSGGTGADGYTF. CDR3 sequence (DNA): TGCGCCAGCAGCGGGGGGACAGGGGCCGATGGCTACACCTTC.

The gene calls are TRBV6-4 and TRBJ2-5; the match to TRBD2 covers 11 bases. Losses at the gene ends were 3 bases for V and 2 bases for J; bases not matched to a gene: 2. The CDR3 totals 15 residues. Germline V gives CDR1 MRHNA, CDR2 SNTAGT. DNA for the CDR3: TGTGCCAGCAGTGATACTAGCGGGGGACAAGAGACCCAGTACTTC. Its translation is CASSDTSGGQETQYF.

This clonotype showed up many times. The CDR3 sequence is CASSYGSNSGANVLTF. In nucleotides, the CDR3 is TGTGCCAGCAGTTACGGCAGCAACTCTGGGGCCAACGTCCTGACTTTC. This rearrangement joins TRBV6-5 to TRBJ2-6; D is unclear. This CDR3 contains 16 residues. V was trimmed by 2 bases and J by 0 bases, leaving 8 bases between them. The germline V gene has CDR1 MNHEY and CDR2 SVGAGI.

This clonotype has at least ten counts. The rearrangement joins TRBV5-1 to TRBJ1-3; no firm D call. The CDR3 is made up of 12 amino acids. The germline V gene has CDR1 SGHRS and CDR2 YFSETQ. Trimming left V 1 base short and J 2 bases short, with 1 base between. This CDR3 is CASSLPGNTIYF. The CDR3 DNA reads as TGCGCCAGCAGCTTGCCTGGAAACACCATATATTTT.

This clonotype showed up many times. This chain connects TRBV7-9 to TRBJ1-3, with D perhaps TRBD1 (6 bases). Trimming removed 5 bases from V and 0 bases from J, with 8 bases in between. This CDR3 contains 14 residues. Per the germline V gene, CDR1 is SEHNR and CDR2 is FQNEAQ (reference sequence). The CDR3 DNA reads TGTGCCAGCAGCCAGGACAGCTCTGGAAACACCATATATTTT. This translates into CASSQDSSGNTIYF.

Only a few counts were recorded for this clonotype. The rearrangement joins TRBV20-1 to TRBJ2-4; D is unresolved. V lost 0 bases to trimming and J lost 0 bases, with 6 bases between them. CDR1 and CDR2 (germline): DFQATT, SNEGSKA (reference sequence). CDR3 length: 14 residues. CDR3 residues: CSARDSIAKNIQYF. The CDR3 nucleotides are TGCAGTGCTAGAGATTCGATAGCCAAAAACATTCAGTACTTC.

The sample holds many counts of this clonotype. The gene calls are TRBV12-3 or TRBV12-4 and TRBJ1-2; 12 bases agree with TRBD1. J gave up 7 bases and V 6 bases, and 9 bases lay outside the gene matches. This CDR3 comprises 15 residues. As DNA, the CDR3 is TGTGCCAGCAGCCCGGGACAGGGGGCGCGGGGTGGCTACACCTTC. Its protein is CASSPGQGARGGYTF.

This clonotype showed up many times. The chain couples TRBV6-1 to TRBJ2-7, with a weak D call TRBD1 (5 bases). The CDR3 spans 13 residues. Germline-derived CDR1 and CDR2 are MNHNS and SASEGT. V lost 5 bases and J lost 5, with 13 bases in between. The CDR3 reads CASSPLDTNEQYF. Here the CDR3 DNA reads TGTGCCAGCAGTCCGTTGGACACGAACGAGCAGTACTTC.

This clonotype was observed many times. The rearrangement uses TRBV24-1 and TRBJ2-2, with D uncertain. Germline V gives CDR1 KGHDR, CDR2 SFDVKD. The CDR3 runs to 11 residues. V dropped 6 bases and J dropped 9 bases, with 7 bases sitting between them. DNA for the CDR3: TGTGCCACCAGTCGATACAGGGAGCTGTTTTTT. It yields the protein CATSRYRELFF.

This chain links TRBV19 with TRBJ1-2; D not resolved. Trimming removed 3 bases at V and 2 bases at J, with 10 bases between. The CDR3 is 14 amino acids. Germline CDR1 and CDR2: LNHDA and SQIVND (reference sequence). The CDR3 reads CASSMVGRNYGYTF. DNA of the CDR3: TGTGCCAGTAGTATGGTAGGAAGGAACTATGGCTACACCTTC.

This clonotype showed up many times. The chain uses TRBV5-1 and TRBJ1-1; weak D call: TRBD1 (5 bases). The ends were cut back, 2 bases at V and 3 bases at J, with 11 bases in the middle. This CDR3 is built from 14 residues. CDR1 is SGHRS and CDR2 is YFSETQ in the germline V gene. CDR3 residues: CASSFYRIDTEAFF. In DNA form, the CDR3 reads TGCGCCAGCAGCTTTTACAGGATCGACACTGAAGCTTTCTTT.

This clonotype came up many times. The V gene is TRBV27, the J gene TRBJ2-7; the D is unclear. Germline lookup yields CDR1 MNHEY and CDR2 SMNVEV (reference sequence). Deletions cut 3 bases from V and 1 base from J, with 10 bases between. CDR3 size: 14 residues. The CDR3 DNA reads TGTGCCAGCAGTTTCCGTAGGAAGTCCTACGAGCAGTACTTC. Translated, it gives CASSFRRKSYEQYF.

This clonotype is labeled as medium-sized. The rearrangement links TRBV5-8 to TRBJ1-2, with D maybe TRBD1 (6 bases). The germline gives CDR1 SGHTS, CDR2 YDEGEE. V gave up 2 bases and J gave up 4 bases, with 21 bases separating them. The CDR3 has 17 residues. The CDR3 coding sequence is TGTGCCAGCAGCTTAGGGGGACACACGAGAACGATCTATGGCTACACCTTC. The encoded protein is CASSLGGHTRTIYGYTF.

This chain uses TRBV12-3 or TRBV12-4 with TRBJ2-1, with 9 bases identical to TRBD1. This CDR3 comprises 15 residues. Trimming cost V 3 bases and J 7 bases; bases outside gene matches: 7. CDR3 in DNA: TGTGCCAGCAGTTTCGTACAGGGGGCAAAGAATGAGCAGTTCTTC. It translates to CASSFVQGAKNEQFF.

This clonotype appeared many times. The chain links TRBV11-2 to TRBJ2-3, with a tentative D call TRBD2 (5 bases). Deletions cut 3 bases from V and 1 base from J, with 17 bases between. The CDR3 sequence is 17 residues long. Germline V gene sequence: CDR1 SGHAT, CDR2 FQNNGV. The CDR3 reads CASSLLTAAGGTDTQYF. CDR3 bases: TGTGCCAGCAGCTTGTTAACCGCCGCGGGCGGCACAGATACGCAGTATTTT.

This clonotype was seen at least ten times. This chain uses TRBV5-1 with TRBJ1-4; tentatively, D is TRBD1 (5 bases). Germline lookup yields CDR1 SGHRS and CDR2 YFSETQ. The germline V and J ends were trimmed by 0 bases and 2 bases, with 8 bases remaining between them. The CDR3 extends over 15 amino acids. In DNA form, the CDR3 reads TGCGCCAGCAGCTTGGCCAGGGCGACTAATGAAAAACTGTTTTTT. Residues: CASSLARATNEKLFF.

This clonotype was counted between two and nine times. The rearrangement uses TRBV7-9 and TRBJ1-3, with 7 bases aligning to TRBD1. The CDR3 totals 16 residues. The germline CDR1 and CDR2 sequences are SEHNR and FQNEAQ (reference sequence). Trimming took 5 bases from V and 0 from J; bases not matched to a gene: 7. The CDR3 nucleotides are TGTGCCAGCAGCCCGGGACAGACCAACTCTGGAAACACCATATATTTT. Encoded protein: CASSPGQTNSGNTIYF.

This clonotype came up many times. The genes are TRBV20-1 and TRBJ2-3; 8 bases fit TRBD2. Per the germline V gene, CDR1 is DFQATT and CDR2 is SNEGSKA (reference sequence). The CDR3 has 15 residues. CDR3 in DNA: TGCAGGGCAACGGGGGGGGGAACAAGCACAGATACGCAGTATTTT. It translates to CRATGGGTSTDTQYF.

This clonotype was recorded at least ten times. CDR3: CASSFTGNGYTF. CDR3 sequence (DNA): TGTGCCAGCAGTTTTACAGGGAATGGCTACACCTTC. The chain employs TRBV6-5 and TRBJ1-2; D possibly corresponds to TRBD1 (6 bases). V dropped 4 bases and J dropped 6 bases, with 9 bases sitting between them. Germline values: CDR1 MNHEY, CDR2 SVGAGI. CDR3 length: 12 residues.

In its sample, this clonotype was seen many times. This sequence joins TRBV6-1 and TRBJ1-1; D not resolved. Germline CDR1 reads MNHNS; CDR2 reads SASEGT. CDR3 length: 13 residues. V was clipped by 5 bases and J by 8 bases, with 15 bases between them. The CDR3 reads CASSNRREVEAFF. The DNA for the CDR3 is TGTGCCAGCAGTAACCGACGTGAGGTAGAAGCTTTCTTT.